This TCR beta chain emerged from a study of monozygotic twins with inflammatory bowel disease. Concerning this clonotype itself: Its specificity is not known.

The study, taken as a whole, reports: Similarity of repertoires did not differ between concordant and discordant twins, possibly from limited power. Clonotype overlap with others was lower in IBD patients than in healthy twins, a difference that was greatest with disease activity. Backing was not found for a single strong signal or clonotype associated with IBD.

Researchers used template switching to add UMIs featuring a 6-nucleotide sample barcode. TCRdb re-called the 5' RACE reads and catalogs CDR3 proteins one per entry, DNA excluded. Here the sample table reports approximately 330,000 distinct CDR3 sequences. The CDR3 length is 13 residues. In germline, CDR1 is DFQATT, CDR2 SNEGSKA (reference sequence). The rearrangement uses TRBV20-1 and TRBJ1-1; TCRdb proposes TRBD1, but this gene call is untestable without DNA. Sequencing input: blood. This TCR was sampled from a human donor with ulcerative colitis or Crohn's disease, or a healthy co-twin of an affected twin (not recorded which). The CDR3 sequence is CSAEGTGDTEAFF.